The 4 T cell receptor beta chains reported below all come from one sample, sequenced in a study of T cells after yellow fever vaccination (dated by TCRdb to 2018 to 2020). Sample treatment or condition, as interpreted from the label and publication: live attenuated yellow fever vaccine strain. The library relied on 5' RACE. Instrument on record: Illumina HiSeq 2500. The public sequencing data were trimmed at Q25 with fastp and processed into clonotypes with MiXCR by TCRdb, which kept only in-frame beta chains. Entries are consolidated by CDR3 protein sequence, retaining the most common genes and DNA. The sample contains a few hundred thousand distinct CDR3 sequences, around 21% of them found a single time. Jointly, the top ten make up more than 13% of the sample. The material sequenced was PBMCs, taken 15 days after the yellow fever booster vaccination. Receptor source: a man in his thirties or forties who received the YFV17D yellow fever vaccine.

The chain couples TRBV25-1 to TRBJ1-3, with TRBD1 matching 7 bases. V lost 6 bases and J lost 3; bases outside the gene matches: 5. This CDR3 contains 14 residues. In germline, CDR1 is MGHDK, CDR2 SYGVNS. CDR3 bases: TGTGCCAGCAGAGAACAGGGGTATGGAAACACCATATATTTT. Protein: CASREQGYGNTIYF.

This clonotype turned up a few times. The CDR3 coding sequence is TGCAGCGCAGGGGGGGTAAACACTGAAGCTTTCTTT. It encodes CSAGGVNTEAFF. The V call is TRBV29-1, the J call TRBJ1-1; the match to TRBD1 covers 7 bases. The germline V gene encodes CDR1 SQVTM and CDR2 ANQGSEA. This CDR3 spans 12 amino acids. The V and J ends lost 7 bases and 2 bases, in that order; junction bases with no gene match: 4.

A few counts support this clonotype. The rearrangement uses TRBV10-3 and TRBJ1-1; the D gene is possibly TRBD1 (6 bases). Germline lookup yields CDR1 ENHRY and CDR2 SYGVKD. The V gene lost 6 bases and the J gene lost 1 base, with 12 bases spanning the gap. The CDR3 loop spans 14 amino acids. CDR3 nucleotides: TGTGCCATCAGGGTGGACAGAAAGAACACTGAAGCTTTCTTT. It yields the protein CAIRVDRKNTEAFF.

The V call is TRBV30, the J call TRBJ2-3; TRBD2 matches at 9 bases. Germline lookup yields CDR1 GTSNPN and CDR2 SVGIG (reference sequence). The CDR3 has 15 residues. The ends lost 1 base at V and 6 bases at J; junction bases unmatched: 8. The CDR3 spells CAWSEPSGMRDTQYF. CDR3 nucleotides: TGTGCCTGGAGTGAGCCTAGCGGGATGAGGGATACGCAGTATTTT. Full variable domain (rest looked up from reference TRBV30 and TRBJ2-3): SQTIHQWPATLVQPVGSPLSLECTVEGTSNPNLYWYRQAAGRGLQLLFYSVGIGQISSEVPQNLSASRPQDRQFILSSKKLLLSDSGFYLCAWSEPSGMRDTQYFGPGTRLTVL.